The T cell receptor (beta chain) under discussion was sequenced for a study of technical replicates of blood from a handful of donors. This table comes from immunoSEQ multiplex PCR, and its TCRdb copy is limited to in-frame clones, with some not included. The sample lists 60,000 to 90,000 clones, 95% to 98% occurring once. This CDR3 region has 17 residues. J gave up 6 bases and V 4 bases, and 12 bases lay outside the gene matches. Per germline, CDR1 SGHRS and CDR2 YFSETQ. The sequence came from a human donor in good health. The rearrangement joins TRBV5-1 to TRBJ2-7, with TRBD2 matching 14 bases. The sequencing input was T cells isolated from PBMCs. Here the CDR3 reads CASSAGTSGSTYREQYF. As DNA, the CDR3 is TGCGCCAGCAGCGCCGGGACTAGCGGGAGTACGTATCGCGAGCAGTACTTC.